The 23 T cell receptor beta chains given below trace back to one sample, sequenced in a study of blood T cell repertoires in COVID-19 (dated by TCRdb to about 2020). Receptor amplification or capture employed the immunoSEQ multiplex PCR assay. TCRdb retrieved this table from immuneACCESS and kept in-frame rearrangements only. Not all clones are present; in checked studies, unresolved V genes account for under half, and no reason is known for the remainder. The sample table contains roughly 320,000 clones; only one count was recorded for more than 75% of them. Over 1% of the sample is in the top ten clones. Sequenced sample: peripheral blood. These receptors were collected from a man between 65 and 85 years old with acute or convalescent COVID-19.

This sequence joins TRBV4-1 and TRBJ1-2; no firm D call. V lost 3 bases, J lost 6 bases, and 17 bases lay in between. The CDR3 covers 15 residues. The V gene's germline CDR1 is MGHRA and CDR2 YSYEKL. CDR3: CASSQSRQKEDGYTF. The CDR3 nucleotides are TGCGCCAGCAGCCAGTCGAGGCAGAAAGAGGATGGCTACACCTTC.

This clone came up a few times. The chain recombines TRBV3-1 (or the pseudogene TRBV3-2) with TRBJ2-3; D call uncertain. This CDR3 spans 13 amino acids. Germline CDR1 LGHDT, CDR2 YNNKEL (reference sequence). The V end lost 3 bases, the J end lost 6 bases, and 10 bases lay between the germline ends. The CDR3 nucleotides are TGTGCCAGCAGCCACTCCGCCGGGGATACGCAGTATTTT. This sequence encodes CASSHSAGDTQYF.

V gene TRBV29-1 combines with J gene TRBJ1-1, with unresolved D. This CDR3 contains 13 residues. Germline lookup yields CDR1 SQVTM and CDR2 ANQGSEA. Trimming removed 5 bases from V and 1 base from J, with 11 bases in between. DNA for the CDR3: TGCAGCGTTTTGACAACCCCGAACACTGAAGCTTTCTTT. Translating it yields CSVLTTPNTEAFF.

The chain carries TRBV30 and TRBJ1-5; tentatively, D is TRBD1 (5 bases). Trimming removed 0 bases from V and 3 bases from J, with 6 bases in between. The CDR3 has 13 amino acids. Germline lookup yields CDR1 GTSNPN and CDR2 SVGIG (reference sequence). The DNA for the CDR3 is TGTGCCTGGAGTGTACAGGACAATCAGCCCCAGCATTTT. Translating gives CAWSVQDNQPQHF. The variable domain in full, with the rest retrieved from reference TRBV30 and TRBJ1-5, is SQTIHQWPATLVQPVGSPLSLECTVEGTSNPNLYWYRQAAGRGLQLLFYSVGIGQISSEVPQNLSASRPQDRQFILSSKKLLLSDSGFYLCAWSVQDNQPQHFGDGTRLSIL.

The V call is TRBV2, the J call TRBJ1-1; D not resolved. This CDR3 is 14 amino acids long. The germline CDR1 and CDR2 sequences are SNHLY and FYNNEI. V gave up 1 base and J gave up 1 base, with 7 bases separating them. The CDR3 DNA reads as TGTGCCAGCAGTGAAGAGCACGGGAACACTGAAGCTTTCTTT. Its translation: CASSEEHGNTEAFF.

The chain is built from TRBV7-8 and TRBJ2-3; TRBD1 agrees at 7 bases. Per germline, CDR1 SGHVS and CDR2 FQNEAQ. V lost 3 bases, J lost 4 bases, and 7 bases stayed unmatched. CDR3 size: 15 residues. This chain's CDR3 is CASSFAGTAPDTQYF. The CDR3 nucleotides read TGTGCCAGCAGCTTCGCCGGGACAGCCCCAGATACGCAGTATTTT.

In regard to this clone: The sample carries other DNA sequences with the same CDR3. This chain connects TRBV2 to TRBJ2-2, with D tentatively TRBD1 (6 bases). Germline V gene lookup returns CDR1 SNHLY and CDR2 FYNNEI. With 4 bases removed from V and 5 bases from J, the gap between germline ends came to 8 bases. The CDR3 has 13 residues. CDR3 residues: CASSVQGTGELFF. The CDR3 DNA reads as TGTGCCAGCAGTGTACAGGGAACCGGGGAGCTGTTTTTT.

This chain links TRBV3-1 (or the pseudogene TRBV3-2) with TRBJ1-2; D possibly corresponds to TRBD1 (6 bases). The ends were cut back, 1 base at V and 4 bases at J, with 16 bases in the middle. The CDR3 has 16 residues. Per the germline V gene, CDR1 is LGHDT and CDR2 is YNNKEL (reference sequence). CDR3 in amino acids: CASSQGSRGVSYGYTF. CDR3 nucleotide sequence: TGTGCCAGCAGCCAAGGGAGCAGGGGTGTCAGCTATGGCTACACCTTC.

This chain uses TRBV7-9 with TRBJ1-2; TRBD1 might be the D (5 bases). Trimming removed 0 bases at V and 3 bases at J, with 11 bases between. CDR1 and CDR2 (germline): SEHNR, FQNEAQ (reference sequence). CDR3 length equals 15 residues. This chain's CDR3 is CASSLAGRDYYGYTF. The CDR3 DNA is TGTGCCAGCAGCTTAGCAGGCAGGGATTACTATGGCTACACCTTC.

This chain joins TRBV4-2 and TRBJ2-1, with 7 positions matching TRBD2. V shed 1 base, J shed 1 base, and the junction held 1 base outside the gene matches. There are 15 residues in the CDR3. Germline CDR1 is LGHNA and CDR2 is YNFKEQ. CDR3 loop: CASSQVSGSYNEQFF. The CDR3 nucleotides read TGTGCCAGCAGCCAAGTTAGCGGGTCCTACAATGAGCAGTTCTTC.

CDR3 coding DNA: TGTGCCTGGAGTCCACTCCAGGGGGCTAGGACCGGGGAGCTGTTTTTT. This translates into CAWSPLQGARTGELFF. The gene calls are TRBV30 and TRBJ2-2; TRBD1 matches 8 bases. CDR3 size: 16 residues. Looked up from germline, CDR1 is GTSNPN and CDR2 is SVGIG (reference sequence). The trim removed 2 bases at V and 5 bases at J, leaving 10 bases unmatched.

The chain carries TRBV21-1 and TRBJ1-5; the DNA was not compared with TRBD1, the D call given in the table. TRBV21-1 is shown as a pseudogene. The length of the CDR3 is 19 residues. The CDR3 DNA reads as TGTGCCAGCAGCAAAGAAGTGAGTCAGGGACAGGGTAAGGGACAGCCCCAGCATTTT. Translated, it gives CASSKEVSQGQGKGQPQHF.

The table lists this clone with a count of one. The chain carries TRBV5-6 and TRBJ1-4; unclear D gene. The CDR3 extends over 14 amino acids. V was clipped by 4 bases and J by 1 base, with 8 bases between them. CDR1 is SGHDT, CDR2 YYEEEE, per germline. CDR3 bases: TGTGCCAGCAGCCGTCGAGGAACTAATGAAAAACTGTTTTTT. Its translation is CASSRRGTNEKLFF.

The rearrangement joins TRBV24-1 to TRBJ2-3; maybe TRBD2 (6 bases). The ends were cut back, 8 bases at V and 2 bases at J, with 10 bases in the middle. The CDR3 spans 13 residues. Germline V gene lookup returns CDR1 KGHDR and CDR2 SFDVKD. In DNA form, the CDR3 reads TGTGCCACCATGGGACTGTTCACAGATACGCAGTATTTT. As protein: CATMGLFTDTQYF.

The chain carries TRBV28 and TRBJ1-5, with a tentative D call TRBD1 (6 bases). CDR3 length: 15 amino acids. Trimming removed 5 bases from V and 4 bases from J, with 15 bases in between. In germline, CDR1 is MDHEN, CDR2 SYDVKM. CDR3 amino acids: CASSQATGRNQPQHF. The CDR3 DNA reads TGTGCCAGCAGTCAGGCGACAGGTCGTAATCAGCCCCAGCATTTT.

The gene calls are TRBV11-2 and TRBJ1-1; D possibly corresponds to TRBD1 (6 bases). The length of the CDR3 is 14 residues. CDR1 is SGHAT, CDR2 FQNNGV, per germline. V was clipped by 2 bases and J by 6 bases, with 13 bases between them. In DNA, the CDR3 is TGTGCCAGCAGCTTACAGGGGCTAGGGCCTGAAGCTTTCTTT. Residues: CASSLQGLGPEAFF. The full variable domain, in which reference TRBV11-2 and TRBJ1-1 provide the parts outside the CDR3, is EAGVAQSPRYKIIEKRQSVAFWCNPISGHATLYWYQQILGQGPKLLIQFQNNGVVDDSQLPKDRFSAERLKGVDSTLKIQPAKLEDSAVYLCASSLQGLGPEAFFGQGTRLTVV.

The chain uses TRBV11-3 and TRBJ2-1; D is perhaps TRBD1 (6 bases). V was cut by 6 bases and J by 0 bases, with 15 bases left in between. This CDR3 comprises 16 residues. CDR1 and CDR2 (germline): SGHNT, YENEEA. The CDR3 nucleotides are TGTGCCAGCAGTCCTCTTACAGGGACCTCCTACAATGAGCAGTTCTTC. This translates into CASSPLTGTSYNEQFF.

This chain uses TRBV3-1 (or the pseudogene TRBV3-2) with TRBJ2-1; 10 bases fit TRBD2. Germline CDR1 and CDR2: LGHDT and YNNKEL (reference sequence). V dropped 5 bases and J dropped 3; count of bases not matched to a gene: 1. This CDR3 contains 14 residues. CDR3 coding DNA: TGTGCCAGCAGCTTAGCGGGAGGCTACAATGAGCAGTTCTTC. It yields the protein CASSLAGGYNEQFF.

The chain links TRBV19 to TRBJ2-7; 11 bases line up with TRBD2. CDR3 size: 18 residues. V was pared by 3 bases and J by 3 bases, with 13 bases of the junction left unmatched. Germline V gene data show CDR1 as LNHDA and CDR2 as SQIVND (reference sequence). For the CDR3, the DNA is TGTGCCAGTAGTATCCTACTACCCACTAGCGGGAGTAGCTACGAGCAGTACTTC. It yields the protein CASSILLPTSGSSYEQYF.

CDR3 loop: CASSLEGAGTGELFF. The CDR3 DNA sequence: TGCGCCAGCAGCTTGGAAGGTGCGGGCACCGGGGAGCTGTTTTTT. This chain uses TRBV5-1 with TRBJ2-2; the D gene is possibly TRBD2 (5 bases). This CDR3 is 15 amino acids long. Germline V lookup: CDR1 SGHRS, CDR2 YFSETQ. V was clipped by 0 bases and J by 4 bases, with 10 bases between them.

The chain has TRBV30 and TRBJ1-5; no definite D call. CDR1 is GTSNPN, CDR2 SVGIG, per germline (reference sequence). The CDR3 totals 16 residues. Trimming took 1 base from V and 0 from J, leaving 13 bases between them. The CDR3 is CAWSGFGGVSNQPQHF. The CDR3 DNA is TGTGCCTGGAGTGGTTTTGGAGGCGTTAGCAATCAGCCCCAGCATTTT.

This chain links TRBV5-6 with TRBJ1-4; the D gene is possibly TRBD1 (5 bases). CDR1 SGHDT and CDR2 YYEEEE come from the germline V gene. V shed 3 bases and J shed 7 bases, with 13 bases lying between them. The CDR3 consists of 14 residues. In DNA, the CDR3 is TGTGCCAGCAGCTCGACCCAGGGCGGTGAAAAACTGTTTTTT. This codes for CASSSTQGGEKLFF.

This chain joins TRBV5-5 and TRBJ1-2, with 12 bases lining up with TRBD1. In germline, CDR1 is SGHKS, CDR2 YYEKEE (reference sequence). V trimming: 3 bases; J trimming: 8 bases; junction bases outside the gene matches: 11. This CDR3 contains 16 residues. CDR3 residues: CASSSLPGQGAEGYTF. The CDR3 nucleotides are TGTGCCAGCAGCTCGCTGCCGGGACAGGGGGCAGAGGGCTACACCTTC. Full variable domain (missing parts from reference TRBV5-5 and TRBJ1-2): DAGVTQSPTHLIKTRGQQVTLRCSPISGHKSVSWYQQVLGQGPQFIFQYYEKEERGRGNFPDRFSARQFPNYSSELNVNALLLGDSALYLCASSSLPGQGAEGYTFGSGTRLTVV.